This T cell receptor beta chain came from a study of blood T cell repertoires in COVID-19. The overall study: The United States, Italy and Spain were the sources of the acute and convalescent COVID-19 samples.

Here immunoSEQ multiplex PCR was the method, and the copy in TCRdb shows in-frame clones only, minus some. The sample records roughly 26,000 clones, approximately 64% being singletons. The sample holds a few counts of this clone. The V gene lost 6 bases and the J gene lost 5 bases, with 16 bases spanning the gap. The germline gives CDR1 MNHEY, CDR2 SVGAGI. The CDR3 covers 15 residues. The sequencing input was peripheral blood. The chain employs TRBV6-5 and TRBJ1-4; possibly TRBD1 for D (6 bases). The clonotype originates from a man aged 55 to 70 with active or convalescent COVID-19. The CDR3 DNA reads TGTGCCAGCAGAGGACCGGGACATGGGAATGAAAAACTGTTTTTT. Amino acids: CASRGPGHGNEKLFF.